The 12 T cell receptor beta chains below were found in one sample sequenced in a study of shared clonotypes between healthy human individuals. TCRdb keeps only in-frame clones here, not all; method: immunoSEQ multiplex PCR. In the table there are roughly 2.4 million clones, around 95% of which are singletons. The source material was naive CD4+ T cells sorted from blood. The subset denotes: CD45RA+ positively selected. All receptors derive from a man between 18 and 29 years old in good health.

The genes are TRBV15 and TRBJ2-2; D may be TRBD2 (5 bases). The CDR3 consists of 14 residues. CDR1 and CDR2 from the germline V gene are LNHNV and YYDKDF (reference sequence). Deletions cut 5 bases from V and 1 base from J, with 8 bases between. The CDR3 here is CATSWERNTGELFF. The CDR3 DNA follows: TGTGCCACCAGCTGGGAGCGGAACACCGGGGAGCTGTTTTTT.

This clone has only one observation. The chain couples TRBV7-5 to TRBJ1-6; the DNA was not used to check the table's D call, TRBD1. TRBV7-5 is given as a pseudogene. CDR3 length: 16 amino acids. The CDR3 spells CARSFTGEPYNSPLHF. The CDR3 DNA reads as TGTGCCAGAAGCTTTACAGGGGAGCCTTATAATTCACCCCTCCACTTT.

This chain links TRBV19 with TRBJ1-1, with TRBD1 identical over 8 bases. The length of the CDR3 is 16 residues. V trimming: 3 bases; J trimming: 2 bases; junction bases outside the gene matches: 8. In germline, CDR1 is LNHDA, CDR2 SQIVND (reference sequence). The CDR3 nucleotides read TGTGCCAGTAGTATTCAGGGGGCGATCCCTAACACTGAAGCTTTCTTT. It translates to CASSIQGAIPNTEAFF.

The chain employs TRBV6-6 and TRBJ1-4; D uncertain. CDR1 is MNHNY and CDR2 is SVGAGI in the germline V gene (reference sequence). Deletions cut 0 bases from V and 6 bases from J, with 11 bases between. CDR3 length: 15 amino acids. The CDR3 reads CASSYSGGGDEKLFF. For the CDR3, the DNA is TGTGCCAGCAGTTACTCGGGCGGTGGAGATGAAAAACTGTTTTTT.

As concerns this clone: Other nucleotide sequences in the sample specify the same CDR3. V usage is TRBV5-1 and J usage is TRBJ1-5, with a possible D match to TRBD1 (5 bases). The CDR3 is made up of 15 amino acids. The V gene's germline CDR1 is SGHRS and CDR2 YFSETQ. The germline V and J ends were trimmed by 0 bases and 3 bases, with 10 bases remaining between them. The CDR3 loop reads CASSLEAGNNQPQHF. CDR3 sequence (DNA): TGCGCCAGCAGCTTGGAGGCAGGGAACAATCAGCCCCAGCATTTT.

A remark on this clone: This sample also contains other DNA sequences that code for the same CDR3. This chain connects TRBV5-4 to TRBJ2-5, with 13 bases fitting TRBD2. Trimming at V came to 0 bases and at J to 1 base, leaving 0 bases not matched to a gene. In germline, CDR1 is SGHNT, CDR2 YYREEE (reference sequence). There are 16 residues in the CDR3. For the CDR3, the DNA is TGTGCCAGCAGCTTGGGACTAGCGGGGGGCCAAGAGACCCAGTACTTC. It specifies CASSLGLAGGQETQYF. Combining the CDR3 with reference TRBV5-4 and TRBJ2-5 gives the whole variable domain ETGVTQSPTHLIKTRGQQVTLRCSSQSGHNTVSWYQQALGQGPQFIFQYYREEENGRGNFPPRFSGLQFPNYSSELNVNALELDDSALYLCASSLGLAGGQETQYFGPGTRLLVL.

This chain uses TRBV6-6 with TRBJ2-3, with a tentative D call TRBD1 (6 bases). The germline V and J ends were trimmed by 0 bases and 5 bases, with 12 bases remaining between them. CDR3 size: 15 residues. From germline, CDR1 is MNHNY and CDR2 SVGAGI (reference sequence). The CDR3 DNA reads as TGTGCCAGCAGTTACTCGAAAGGACAGCAAGATACGCAGTATTTT. Its protein product is CASSYSKGQQDTQYF.

This rearrangement joins TRBV6-6 to TRBJ1-2; D unclear. V dropped 7 bases and J dropped 4 bases, with 19 bases sitting between them. The CDR3 is 15 amino acids. The germline V gene encodes CDR1 MNHNY and CDR2 SVGAGI (reference sequence). The chain's CDR3 is CASTDRAGWSYGYTF. The CDR3 DNA reads as TGTGCCAGCACCGACCGGGCGGGATGGAGCTATGGCTACACCTTC.

The chain couples TRBV10-1 to TRBJ1-4, with D possibly TRBD1 on 5 matching bases. This CDR3 is 13 amino acids long. Germline lookup yields CDR1 WNHNN and CDR2 SYGVQD (reference sequence). V was pared by 10 bases and J by 0 bases, with 9 bases between. DNA for the CDR3: TGCGCCACCTCGACAGCAACTAATGAAAAACTGTTTTTT. Residues: CATSTATNEKLFF.

The CDR3 loop is CASSVEGSYQPQHF. The CDR3 DNA is TGTGCCAGCAGCGTAGAGGGCAGCTATCAGCCCCAGCATTTT. The chain combines TRBV9 with TRBJ1-5; D gene unclear. Germline assignment: CDR1 SGDLS and CDR2 YYNGEE. Trimming stripped 0 bases from V and 5 bases from J, with 9 bases between. CDR3 length: 14 residues.

The rearrangement uses TRBV6-1 and TRBJ2-7; 8 bases map to TRBD2. The J segment lost 4 bases and the V segment lost 0 bases, leaving 14 bases of the junction unmatched. This CDR3 region has 18 residues. Per the germline V gene, CDR1 is MNHNS and CDR2 is SASEGT. CDR3 sequence: CASSEALPGGGSVYEQYF. The CDR3 DNA follows: TGTGCCAGCAGTGAAGCGCTTCCCGGGGGGGGGAGTGTATACGAGCAGTACTTC.

V is TRBV28 and J is TRBJ2-7; tentative D call: TRBD1 (6 bases). There are 13 residues in the CDR3. Germline V gene sequence: CDR1 MDHEN, CDR2 SYDVKM. V was cut by 4 bases and J by 6 bases, with 13 bases left in between. The CDR3 DNA reads TGTGCCAGCAGTTACAGGGTTGGGGGCGAGCAGTACTTC. Translating it yields CASSYRVGGEQYF.